This T cell receptor beta chain is drawn from a study of regulatory T cells in long-lasting Graves disease. With 2 bases removed from V and 0 bases from J, the gap between germline ends came to 16 bases. The germline CDR1 and CDR2 sequences are SGHAT and FQNNGV. CDR3 length equals 18 residues. Construction of the TCR beta libraries employed iRepertoire HTBI primers in conjunction with Arm-PCR of CDR3 regions. Each CDR3 protein is one row after TCRdb ran MiXCR on the multiplex PCR reads. The table has more than 450,000 distinct CDR3 sequences, around 12% seen once. The time point here: newly diagnosed GD, antithyroid drugs for less than 3 months. PBMCs provided the RNA from which the TCR library was made. The same specimen was also included in a second study, on T cells in Graves' hyperthyroidism and ophthalmopathy. Turning to that study: Using the HTBI primer set, a first-round RT-PCR was run on the TCR CDR3.

The J gene is TRBJ2-2, the V gene TRBV11-2; D call uncertain. The input for sequencing was peripheral blood mononuclear cells (PBMCs), taken at new diagnosis, from a patient treated with antithyroid drugs. The sequence derives from a woman between 25 and 40 years old with Graves disease. The CDR3 reads CASSLTVRVASNTGELFF. In DNA, the CDR3 is TGTGCCAGCAGCTTAACGGTTAGGGTCGCCTCGAACACCGGGGAGCTGTTTTTT.